There are a few counts of the clone carrying this T cell receptor (beta chain). The germline gives CDR1 LNHDA, CDR2 SQIVND (reference sequence). Between the trimmed V and J ends, which lost 6 bases and 3 bases, there was a span of 9 bases. The CDR3 runs 14 residues. These data belong to a study of T cells after yellow fever vaccination. About the research overall: Preparation of fractions with low cell numbers was performed using SMART-Seq v4 Ultra Low Input.

TCRdb independently ran MiXCR on the 5' RACE reads; one entry per CDR3 protein. The table has roughly 140,000 distinct CDR3 sequences, more than 6% seen once. The sequence came from a man aged 30 to 39 who received the YFV17D yellow fever vaccine. V usage is TRBV19 and J usage is TRBJ2-6; D possibly uses TRBD1 or TRBD2 (5 bases each). The source material was CD4+ T cells sorted from PBMCs, sampled 5 days after the yellow fever booster vaccination. CDR3 DNA sequence: TGTGCCAGTAGGCAGAGGGGTGGGGCCAACGTCCTGACTTTC. Translated, it gives CASRQRGGANVLTF.